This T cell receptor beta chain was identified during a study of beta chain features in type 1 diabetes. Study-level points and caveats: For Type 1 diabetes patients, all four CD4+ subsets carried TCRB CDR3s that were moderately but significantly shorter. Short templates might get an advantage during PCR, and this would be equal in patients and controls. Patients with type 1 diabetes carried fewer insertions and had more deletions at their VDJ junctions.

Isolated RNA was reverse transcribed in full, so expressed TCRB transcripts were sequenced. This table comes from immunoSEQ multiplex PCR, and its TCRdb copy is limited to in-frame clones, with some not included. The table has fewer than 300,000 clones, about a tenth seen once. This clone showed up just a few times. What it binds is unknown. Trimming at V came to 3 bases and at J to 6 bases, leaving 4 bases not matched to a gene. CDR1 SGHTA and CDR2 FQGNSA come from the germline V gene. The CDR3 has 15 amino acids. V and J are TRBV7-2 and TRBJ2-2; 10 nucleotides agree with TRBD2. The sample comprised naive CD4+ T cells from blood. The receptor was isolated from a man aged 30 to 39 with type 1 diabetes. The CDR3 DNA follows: TGTGCCAGCAGCTTCAGCGGGGGGGCCTCCGGGGAGCTGTTTTTT. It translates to CASSFSGGASGELFF.